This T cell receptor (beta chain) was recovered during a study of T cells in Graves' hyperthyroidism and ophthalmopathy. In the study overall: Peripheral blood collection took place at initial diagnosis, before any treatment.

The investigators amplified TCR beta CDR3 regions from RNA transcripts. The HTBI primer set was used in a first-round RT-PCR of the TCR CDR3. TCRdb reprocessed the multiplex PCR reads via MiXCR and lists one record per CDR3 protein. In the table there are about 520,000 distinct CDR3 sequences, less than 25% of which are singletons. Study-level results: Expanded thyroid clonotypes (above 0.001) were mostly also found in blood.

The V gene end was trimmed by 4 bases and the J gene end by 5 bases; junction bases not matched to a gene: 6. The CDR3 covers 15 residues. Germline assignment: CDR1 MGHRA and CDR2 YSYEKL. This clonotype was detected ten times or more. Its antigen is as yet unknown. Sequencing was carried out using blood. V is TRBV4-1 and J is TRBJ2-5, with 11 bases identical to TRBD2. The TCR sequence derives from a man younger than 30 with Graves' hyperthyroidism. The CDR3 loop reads CASSRLLAGAETQYF. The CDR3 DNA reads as TGCGCCAGCAGCCGCCTACTAGCGGGGGCCGAGACCCAGTACTTC.